This TCR beta chain was observed in a study of blood T cell repertoires in COVID-19. This table comes from immunoSEQ multiplex PCR, and its TCRdb copy is limited to in-frame clones, with some not included. In the table there are more than 250,000 clones, about 82% of which are singletons. This CDR3 contains 14 residues. The V gene end was trimmed by 8 bases and the J gene end by 7 bases; junction bases not matched to a gene: 8. The V gene's germline CDR1 is MDHEN and CDR2 SYDVKM. The chain employs TRBV28 and TRBJ1-6, with TRBD1 matching 7 bases. The sequence came from a man in his forties or fifties with active or convalescent COVID-19. The sample taken for sequencing was peripheral blood. The CDR3 spells CASADREVNSPLHF. The DNA for the CDR3 is TGTGCCAGCGCAGACAGGGAGGTAAATTCACCCCTCCACTTT.